Following are 16 T cell receptor beta chains from one sample sequenced in a study of chemoradiotherapy in HPV16-positive cancers (dated by TCRdb to between 2022 and 2023). The library came from the immunoSEQ multiplex PCR assay. What TCRdb holds here is the immuneACCESS table cut down to in-frame rearrangements. Part of the clones is not present; checked against another copy, under half of the missing clones reflect an unresolved V gene, and the others are unexplained. The sample yields 9,500 to 15,000 clones; 78% were counted once. The leading ten clones occupy around 2.4% of the sample. Sample collection was performed from a patient who underwent chemoradiotherapy. The receptors come from a human donor with HPV-associated anogenital cancer.

This chain connects TRBV15 to TRBJ1-4; D is perhaps TRBD1 (5 bases). From germline, CDR1 is LNHNV and CDR2 YYDKDF (reference sequence). The CDR3 is 14 amino acids. The germline V and J ends were trimmed by 5 bases and 6 bases, with 13 bases remaining between them. CDR3 region: CATSQGNPHEKLFF. DNA for the CDR3: TGTGCCACCAGCCAGGGAAACCCACATGAAAAACTGTTTTTT.

The chain uses TRBV30 and TRBJ2-7; D call uncertain. The CDR3 runs to 12 residues. The V end was cut by 5 bases, the J end by 2 bases, with 10 bases between. CDR1 GTSNPN and CDR2 SVGIG come from the germline V gene (reference sequence). In DNA form, the CDR3 reads TGTGCCTGGGGTAAGAGGACCTACGAGCAGTACTTC. It translates to CAWGKRTYEQYF.

The chain couples TRBV5-4 to TRBJ2-2; tentative D call: TRBD2 (5 bases). The CDR3 sequence is 15 residues long. With 0 bases removed from V and 5 bases from J, the gap between germline ends came to 11 bases. Germline CDR1 is SGHNT and CDR2 is YYREEE (reference sequence). In DNA, the CDR3 is TGTGCCAGCAGCTTGGGGGCCCCGGGGACCGGGGAGCTGTTTTTT. Protein: CASSLGAPGTGELFF. The full variable domain, its missing parts supplied by reference TRBV5-4 and TRBJ2-2, is ETGVTQSPTHLIKTRGQQVTLRCSSQSGHNTVSWYQQALGQGPQFIFQYYREEENGRGNFPPRFSGLQFPNYSSELNVNALELDDSALYLCASSLGAPGTGELFFGEGSRLTVL.

This clone was detected a few times. The rearrangement links TRBV5-4 to TRBJ2-3; D remains unclear. Trimming removed 4 bases at V and 3 bases at J, with 15 bases between. This CDR3 contains 15 residues. Per the germline V gene, CDR1 is SGHNT and CDR2 is YYREEE (reference sequence). The CDR3, as DNA: TGTGCCAGCAGCGCACGGTCCTTAAATACAGATACGCAGTATTTT. Amino acid sequence: CASSARSLNTDTQYF.

The V call is TRBV9, the J call TRBJ2-7; D is perhaps TRBD2 (5 bases). V lost 3 bases and J lost 3, with 19 bases in between. The CDR3 contains 16 residues. The germline gives CDR1 SGDLS, CDR2 YYNGEE. CDR3 sequence (DNA): TGTGCCAGCAGCGAGGTACCAACTAGTAGAGTCTACGAGCAGTACTTC. Protein: CASSEVPTSRVYEQYF.

This clone has only one observation. The V gene is TRBV6-1, the J gene TRBJ1-2, with a weak D call TRBD1 (6 bases). Germline V gene lookup returns CDR1 MNHNS and CDR2 SASEGT. V was pared by 8 bases and J by 1 base, with 17 bases between. The CDR3 covers 15 residues. The CDR3 sequence: CASWVRQAVNYGYTF. CDR3 nucleotide sequence: TGTGCCAGCTGGGTTCGACAGGCGGTTAACTATGGCTACACCTTC.

The V call is TRBV14, the J call TRBJ1-1, with D uncertain. This CDR3 contains 15 residues. Germline V gene lookup returns CDR1 SGHDN and CDR2 FVKESK. Trimming removed 1 base at V and 0 bases at J, with 9 bases between. CDR3 in amino acids: CASSQAYRVNTEAFF. CDR3 coding DNA: TGTGCCAGCAGCCAAGCCTACCGTGTGAACACTGAAGCTTTCTTT.

The count of this clone is one. The chain is built from TRBV4-3 and TRBJ1-6, with unresolved D. The CDR3 contains 17 residues. CDR1 and CDR2 (germline): LGHNA, YSLEER. Trimming shortened V by 0 bases and J by 6 bases, and 15 bases separated the two germline ends. The CDR3 loop is CASSQDLERLANSPLHF. In DNA form, the CDR3 reads TGCGCCAGCAGCCAAGATCTAGAAAGGCTAGCTAATTCACCCCTCCACTTT.

V usage is TRBV7-9 and J usage is TRBJ1-2, with a tentative D call TRBD1 (6 bases). V lost 5 bases to trimming and J lost 3 bases, with 19 bases between them. The germline gives CDR1 SEHNR, CDR2 FQNEAQ (reference sequence). The CDR3 runs 16 residues. CDR3: CASSHWRGQAYYGYTF. CDR3 in DNA: TGTGCCAGCAGCCATTGGCGGGGGCAGGCGTACTATGGCTACACCTTC.

The chain combines TRBV9 with TRBJ2-3; no definite D call. V was shortened by 0 bases and J by 0 bases, with 11 bases between the two germline ends. Germline CDR1 is SGDLS and CDR2 is YYNGEE. The CDR3 length is 16 residues. DNA for the CDR3: TGTGCCAGCAGCGTAGTAGCATCCTCTAGCACAGATACGCAGTATTTT. Translation: CASSVVASSSTDTQYF.

There are a few counts of this clone. The chain is built from TRBV5-1 and TRBJ2-3; 14 bases map to TRBD2. Germline V gene data show CDR1 as SGHRS and CDR2 as YFSETQ. J was trimmed by 0 bases and V by 3 bases; bases with no gene match: 6. The length of the CDR3 is 18 residues. The CDR3 loop is CASSWGTSGGLSTDTQYF. Here the CDR3 DNA reads TGCGCCAGCAGCTGGGGGACTAGCGGGGGCCTTAGCACAGATACGCAGTATTTT.

The chain couples TRBV4-1 to TRBJ2-5; possibly TRBD1 or TRBD2 for D (5 bases each). The CDR3 spans 15 residues. Deletions cut 1 base from V and 5 bases from J, with 14 bases between. Germline V gene sequence: CDR1 MGHRA, CDR2 YSYEKL. The CDR3 loop is CASSQGPGRGETQYF. The DNA of the CDR3 is TGCGCCAGCAGCCAAGGGCCGGGGCGTGGGGAGACCCAGTACTTC.

The chain uses TRBV7-2 and TRBJ2-2, with TRBD1 identical over 7 bases. The V gene's germline CDR1 is SGHTA and CDR2 FQGNSA. The junction had 8 bases not matched to a gene; V was cut back by 1 base and J by 0 bases. The CDR3 runs to 18 residues. The CDR3 spells CASSLVPGQPTNTGELFF. For the CDR3, the DNA is TGTGCCAGCAGCTTAGTCCCGGGACAGCCAACGAACACCGGGGAGCTGTTTTTT.

The V gene is TRBV4-3, the J gene TRBJ1-4, with no clear D. The germline V gene has CDR1 LGHNA and CDR2 YSLEER. Trimming pared 0 bases from V and 8 bases from J, leaving 13 bases between. CDR3 length: 15 amino acids. The CDR3, as DNA: TGCGCCAGCAGCCAAGAGGGTTCCCGGGGAGAAAAACTGTTTTTT. Translating it yields CASSQEGSRGEKLFF.

The V call is TRBV7-2, the J call TRBJ2-1; D call uncertain. CDR3 length: 13 residues. Trimming shortened V by 5 bases and J by 6 bases, and 11 bases separated the two germline ends. CDR1 and CDR2 from the germline V gene are SGHTA and FQGNSA. This CDR3 reads CASSALVGNEQFF. The CDR3 DNA reads as TGTGCCAGCAGCGCGCTGGTTGGCAATGAGCAGTTCTTC.

This clone is medium-sized (0.01 to 0.1%) by share. The chain is built from TRBV11-3 and TRBJ1-2, with a weak D call TRBD1 (6 bases). CDR3 length: 16 residues. Trimming left V 0 bases short and J 2 bases short, with 13 bases between. Germline V gene lookup returns CDR1 SGHNT and CDR2 YENEEA. The CDR3, as DNA: TGTGCCAGCAGCTTAGAAGGGCGTAGGGGGAACTATGGCTACACCTTC. It yields the protein CASSLEGRRGNYGYTF.